This T cell receptor beta chain is from a study of T cells in Graves' hyperthyroidism and ophthalmopathy. The overall study: Any treatment followed the collection of peripheral blood at initial diagnosis. General observations from the study: Ophthalmopathy and stable hyperthyroidism were told apart by a 13 V-J model. Most expanded thyroid clonotypes above 0.001 also appeared in blood.

This clonotype was seen ten or more times. Its specificity is unknown. It was RNA transcripts that yielded the amplified TCR beta CDR3 regions. In the first-round RT-PCR of the TCR CDR3, the HTBI primer set was used. One entry per CDR3 protein results from TCRdb running MiXCR on the multiplex PCR reads. Of about 600,000 distinct CDR3 sequences detected, more than 15% appear once; the ten largest clones hold under 3.5%. PBMCs were derived from around 10 ml fresh peripheral blood. Germline-derived CDR1 and CDR2 are LGHDT and YNNKEL (reference sequence). The CDR3 contains 15 residues. V gave up 3 bases and J gave up 4 bases; unmatched junction bases: 4.

The chain joins TRBV3-1 to TRBJ2-3; 10 bases match TRBD1. The source material was blood. The sequence came from a middle-aged woman with Graves' ophthalmopathy. CDR3 amino acids: CASSQTGGAADTQYF. The CDR3 DNA follows: TGTGCCAGCAGCCAGACAGGGGGCGCGGCAGATACGCAGTATTTT.